This T cell receptor (beta chain) is drawn from a study of graft-versus-host responses after intestinal transplantation. Study at large: The whole recipient group had anti-thymocyte globulin induction followed by tacrolimus and steroids for around 3 years. General observations from the study: An association linked early post-transplant HvG declines with peak circulating GvH clone levels.

The CDR3 contains 16 residues. Germline V gives CDR1 MDHEN, CDR2 SYDVKM. V gave up 4 bases and J gave up 3 bases; unmatched junction bases: 7. The assay was immunoSEQ multiplex PCR, and TCRdb's table has in-frame clones only and misses some. The sample consists of about 130,000 clones, around 90% of them appearing once. As regards this clone: The antigen remains unidentified.

This TCR was recovered from a human donor who received an intestinal transplant. The material sequenced was unstimulated CD4+ T cells sorted from spleen or lymph node cells, taken before intestinal transplant. The chain joins TRBV28 to TRBJ1-1; 11 positions agree with TRBD1. The CDR3 DNA follows: TGTGCCAGCAGTTCTCTAAGGACAGGGGGCCACACTGAAGCTTTCTTT. Translating it yields CASSSLRTGGHTEAFF.